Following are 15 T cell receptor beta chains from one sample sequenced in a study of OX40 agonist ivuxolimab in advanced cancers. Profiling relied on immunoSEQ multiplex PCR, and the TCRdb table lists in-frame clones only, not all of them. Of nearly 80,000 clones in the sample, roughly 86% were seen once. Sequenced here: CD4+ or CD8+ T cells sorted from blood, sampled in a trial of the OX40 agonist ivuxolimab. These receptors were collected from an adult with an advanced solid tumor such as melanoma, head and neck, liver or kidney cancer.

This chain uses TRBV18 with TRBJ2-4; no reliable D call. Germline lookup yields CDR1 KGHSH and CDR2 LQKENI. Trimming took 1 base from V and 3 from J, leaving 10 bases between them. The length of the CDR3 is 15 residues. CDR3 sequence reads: CASSPLMWGKNIQYF. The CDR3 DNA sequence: TGTGCCAGCTCACCACTGATGTGGGGCAAAAACATTCAGTACTTC. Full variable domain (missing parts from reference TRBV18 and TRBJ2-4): NAGVMQNPRHLVRRRGQEARLRCSPMKGHSHVYWYRQLPEEGLKFMVYLQKENIIDESGMPKERFSAEFPKEGPSILRIQQVVRGDSAAYFCASSPLMWGKNIQYFGAGTRLSVL.

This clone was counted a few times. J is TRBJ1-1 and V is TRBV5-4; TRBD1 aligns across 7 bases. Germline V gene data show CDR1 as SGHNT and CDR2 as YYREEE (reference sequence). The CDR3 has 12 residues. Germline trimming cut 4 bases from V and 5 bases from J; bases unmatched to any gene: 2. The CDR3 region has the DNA TGTGCCAGCAGCCTACAGGGGACTGAAGCTTTCTTT. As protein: CASSLQGTEAFF. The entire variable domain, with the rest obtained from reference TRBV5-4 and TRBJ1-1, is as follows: ETGVTQSPTHLIKTRGQQVTLRCSSQSGHNTVSWYQQALGQGPQFIFQYYREEENGRGNFPPRFSGLQFPNYSSELNVNALELDDSALYLCASSLQGTEAFFGQGTRLTVV.

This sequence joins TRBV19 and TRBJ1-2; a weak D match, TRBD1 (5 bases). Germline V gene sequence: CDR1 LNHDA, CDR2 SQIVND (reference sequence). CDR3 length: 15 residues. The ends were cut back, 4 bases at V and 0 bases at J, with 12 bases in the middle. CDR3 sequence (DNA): TGTGCCAGTAGTACCAAGACAGAAGCTAACTATGGCTACACCTTC. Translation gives CASSTKTEANYGYTF.

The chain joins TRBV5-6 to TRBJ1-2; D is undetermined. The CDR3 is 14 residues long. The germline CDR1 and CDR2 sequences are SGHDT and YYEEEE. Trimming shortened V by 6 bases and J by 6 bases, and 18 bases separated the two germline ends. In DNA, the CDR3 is TGTGCCAGCACCTTCCTGGCCGGAACGGATGGCTACACCTTC. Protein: CASTFLAGTDGYTF.

Here the CDR3 reads CASGLGGVNEKLFF. In DNA, the CDR3 is TGTGCTAGTGGCCTTGGAGGGGTTAATGAAAAACTGTTTTTT. The V gene is TRBV12-5, the J gene TRBJ1-4; TRBD1 might be the D (5 bases). This CDR3 has 14 amino acids. Trimming shortened V by 6 bases and J by 4 bases, and 12 bases separated the two germline ends. CDR1 is LGHNT and CDR2 is FRNRAP in the germline V gene.

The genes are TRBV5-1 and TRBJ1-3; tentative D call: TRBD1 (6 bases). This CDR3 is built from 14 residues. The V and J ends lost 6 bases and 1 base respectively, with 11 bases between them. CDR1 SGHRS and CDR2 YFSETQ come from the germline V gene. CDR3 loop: CASTQGRSGNTIYF. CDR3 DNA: TGCGCCAGCACCCAGGGGAGATCTGGAAACACCATATATTTT.

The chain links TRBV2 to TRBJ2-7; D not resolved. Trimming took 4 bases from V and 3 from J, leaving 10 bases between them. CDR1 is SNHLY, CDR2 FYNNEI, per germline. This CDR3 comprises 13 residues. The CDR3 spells CASSGGINYEQYF. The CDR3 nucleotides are TGTGCCAGCAGTGGAGGCATCAACTACGAGCAGTACTTC.

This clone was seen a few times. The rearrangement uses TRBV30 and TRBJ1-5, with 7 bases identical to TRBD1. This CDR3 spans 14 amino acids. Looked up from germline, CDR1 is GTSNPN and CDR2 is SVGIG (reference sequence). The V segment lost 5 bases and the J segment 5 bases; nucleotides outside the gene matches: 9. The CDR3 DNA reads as TGTGCCTGGGCCGTAGGGACAGACTATCAGCCCCAGCATTTT. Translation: CAWAVGTDYQPQHF.

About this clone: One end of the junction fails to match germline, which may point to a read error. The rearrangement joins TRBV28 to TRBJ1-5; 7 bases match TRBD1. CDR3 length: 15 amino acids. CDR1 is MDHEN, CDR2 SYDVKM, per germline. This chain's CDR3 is CTSSLAGTDNQPQHF. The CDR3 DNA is TGTACCAGCAGTTTAGCCGGGACAGACAATCAGCCCCAGCATTTT.

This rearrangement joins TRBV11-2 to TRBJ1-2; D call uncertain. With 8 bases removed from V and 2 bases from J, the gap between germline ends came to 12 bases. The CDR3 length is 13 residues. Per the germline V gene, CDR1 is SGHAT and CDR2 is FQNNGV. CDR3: CASSKNRNYGYTF. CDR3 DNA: TGTGCCAGCTCCAAAAACAGAAACTATGGCTACACCTTC.

CDR3 in amino acids: CASSLRNNEQFF. DNA for the CDR3: TGTGCCAGCAGCTTAAGAAACAATGAGCAGTTCTTC. The V call is TRBV5-6, the J call TRBJ2-1; D gene ambiguous. Trimming stripped 2 bases from V and 5 bases from J, with 5 bases between. Per the germline V gene, CDR1 is SGHDT and CDR2 is YYEEEE. The CDR3 covers 12 residues.

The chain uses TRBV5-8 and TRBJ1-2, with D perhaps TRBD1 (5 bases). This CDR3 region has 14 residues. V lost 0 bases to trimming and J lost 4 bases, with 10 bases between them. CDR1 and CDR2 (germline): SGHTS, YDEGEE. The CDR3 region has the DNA TGTGCCAGCAGCTTGGGGCGGCAGGGCTATGGCTACACCTTC. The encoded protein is CASSLGRQGYGYTF. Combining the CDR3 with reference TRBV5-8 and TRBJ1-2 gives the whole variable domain EAGVTQSPTHLIKTRGQQATLRCSPISGHTSVYWYQQALGLGLQFLLWYDEGEERNRGNFPPRFSGRQFPNYSSELNVNALELEDSALYLCASSLGRQGYGYTFGSGTRLTVV.

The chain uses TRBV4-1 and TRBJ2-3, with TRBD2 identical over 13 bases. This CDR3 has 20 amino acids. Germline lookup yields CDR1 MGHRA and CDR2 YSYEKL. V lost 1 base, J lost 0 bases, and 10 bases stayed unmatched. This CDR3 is CASSQAPLAGGLISTDTQYF. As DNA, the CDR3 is TGCGCCAGCAGCCAAGCCCCACTAGCGGGAGGGCTAATAAGCACAGATACGCAGTATTTT.

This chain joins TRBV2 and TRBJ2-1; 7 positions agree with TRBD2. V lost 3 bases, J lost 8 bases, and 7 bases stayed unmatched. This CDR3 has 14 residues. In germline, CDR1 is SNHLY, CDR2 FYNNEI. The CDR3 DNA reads TGTGCCAGCAGTGATCGCGGGGGTGAGGATGAGCAGTTCTTC. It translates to CASSDRGGEDEQFF.

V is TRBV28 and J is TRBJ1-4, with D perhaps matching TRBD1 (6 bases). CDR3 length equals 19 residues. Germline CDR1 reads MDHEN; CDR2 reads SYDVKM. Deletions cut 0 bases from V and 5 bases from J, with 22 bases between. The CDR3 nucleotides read TGTGCCAGCAGTTTATGGGAGGGGATTATGGGGACATTAAATGAAAAACTGTTTTTT. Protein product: CASSLWEGIMGTLNEKLFF.